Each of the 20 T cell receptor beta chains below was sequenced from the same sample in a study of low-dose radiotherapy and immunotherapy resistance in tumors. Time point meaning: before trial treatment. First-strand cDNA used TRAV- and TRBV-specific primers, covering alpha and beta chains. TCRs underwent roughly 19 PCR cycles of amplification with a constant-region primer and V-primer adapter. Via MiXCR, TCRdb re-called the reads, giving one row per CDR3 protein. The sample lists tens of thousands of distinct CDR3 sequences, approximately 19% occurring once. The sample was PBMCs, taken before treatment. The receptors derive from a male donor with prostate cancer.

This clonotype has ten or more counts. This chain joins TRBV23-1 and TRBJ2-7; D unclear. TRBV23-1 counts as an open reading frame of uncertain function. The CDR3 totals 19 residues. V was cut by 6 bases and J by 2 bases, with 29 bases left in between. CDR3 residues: CASSQNRKYDGLPPYEQYF. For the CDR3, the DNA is TGCGCCAGCAGCCAGAACCGGAAATATGACGGGTTGCCGCCCTACGAGCAGTACTTC.

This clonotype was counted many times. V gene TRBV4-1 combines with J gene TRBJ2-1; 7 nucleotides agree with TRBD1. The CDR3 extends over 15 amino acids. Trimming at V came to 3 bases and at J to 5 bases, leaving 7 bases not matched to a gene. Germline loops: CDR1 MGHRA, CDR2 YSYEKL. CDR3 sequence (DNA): TGCGCCAGCAGCCACCCCGGGACAGCCAACAATGAGCAGTTCTTC. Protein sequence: CASSHPGTANNEQFF.

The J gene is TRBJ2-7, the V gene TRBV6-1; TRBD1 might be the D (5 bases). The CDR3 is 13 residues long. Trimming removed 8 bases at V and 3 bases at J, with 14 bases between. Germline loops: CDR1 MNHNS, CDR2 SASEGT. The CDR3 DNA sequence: TGTGCCAGCTCCTTAACAGGAGACTACGAGCAGTACTTC. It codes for CASSLTGDYEQYF.

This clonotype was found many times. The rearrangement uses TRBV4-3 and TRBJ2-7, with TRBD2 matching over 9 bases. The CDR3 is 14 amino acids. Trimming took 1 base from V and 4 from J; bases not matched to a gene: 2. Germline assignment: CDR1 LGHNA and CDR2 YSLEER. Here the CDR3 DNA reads TGCGCCAGCAGCCAAGGCGGGGGGGGGTACGAGCAGTACTTC. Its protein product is CASSQGGGGYEQYF.

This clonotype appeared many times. Written as DNA, the CDR3 is TGTGCCAGCAGCGTTCAATCCGCGGACACTGAAGCTTTCTTT. Its translation is CASSVQSADTEAFF. The V and J genes are TRBV9 and TRBJ1-1; no reliable D call. The length of the CDR3 is 14 residues. V lost 2 bases and J lost 3, with 11 bases in between. The germline CDR1 and CDR2 sequences are SGDLS and YYNGEE.

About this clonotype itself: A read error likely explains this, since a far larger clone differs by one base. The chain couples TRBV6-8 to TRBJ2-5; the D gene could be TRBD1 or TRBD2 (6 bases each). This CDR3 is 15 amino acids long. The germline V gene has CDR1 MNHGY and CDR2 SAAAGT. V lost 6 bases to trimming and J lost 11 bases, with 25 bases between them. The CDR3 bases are TGTGCCAGCAGCTTAGTGTCGGGGGCATACAATGAGCAGTACTTC. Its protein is CASSLVSGAYNEQYF.

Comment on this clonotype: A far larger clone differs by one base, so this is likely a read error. CDR3 DNA sequence: TGTGCCAGCAGCGGAATAGGGGGGCCCTACAATGAGCAGTACTTC. Amino acid sequence: CASSGIGGPYNEQYF. The chain uses TRBV5-6 and TRBJ2-7; possibly TRBD1 or TRBD2 for D (6 bases each). The CDR3 runs to 15 residues. Germline CDR1 reads SGHDT; CDR2 reads YYEEEE. The germline V and J ends were trimmed by 4 bases and 7 bases, with 21 bases remaining between them. The variable domain in full, with the rest retrieved from reference TRBV5-6 and TRBJ2-7, is DAGVTQSPTHLIKTRGQQVTLRCSPKSGHDTVSWYQQALGQGPQFIFQYYEEEERQRGNFPDRFSGHQFPNYSSELNVNALLLGDSALYLCASSGIGGPYNEQYFGPGTRLTVT.

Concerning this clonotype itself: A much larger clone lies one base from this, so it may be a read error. The CDR3 coding sequence is TGCAGTGCTAGACAGGCAATAGCAGTTGGCTCCGAGCAGTTCTTC. Translated: CSARQAIAVGSEQFF. V and J are TRBV20-1 and TRBJ2-1, with D unresolved. The V gene's germline CDR1 is DFQATT and CDR2 SNEGSKA (reference sequence). The V and J ends lost 2 bases and 10 bases respectively, with 21 bases between them. The CDR3 spans 15 residues.

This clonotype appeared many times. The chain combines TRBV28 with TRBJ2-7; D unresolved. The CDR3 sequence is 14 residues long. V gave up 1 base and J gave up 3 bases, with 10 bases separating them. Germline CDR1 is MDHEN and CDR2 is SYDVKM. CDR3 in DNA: TGTGCCAGCAGTTTATTTGGAGAAAACTACGAGCAGTACTTC. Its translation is CASSLFGENYEQYF.

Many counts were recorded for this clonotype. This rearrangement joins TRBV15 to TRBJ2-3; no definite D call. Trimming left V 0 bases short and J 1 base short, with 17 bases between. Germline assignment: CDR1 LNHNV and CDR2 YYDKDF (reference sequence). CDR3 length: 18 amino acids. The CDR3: CATSRESGAAARTDTQYF. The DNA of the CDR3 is TGTGCCACCAGCAGAGAGTCTGGAGCAGCCGCTCGCACAGATACGCAGTATTTT.

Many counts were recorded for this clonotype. CDR3 nucleotide sequence: TGTGCCAGCAGTTTAGGACGGGGCTCGAATTCACCCCTCCACTTT. As protein: CASSLGRGSNSPLHF. This sequence joins TRBV28 and TRBJ1-6; D is possibly TRBD1 (5 bases). This CDR3 comprises 15 residues. Germline-derived CDR1 and CDR2 are MDHEN and SYDVKM. Between the trimmed V and J ends, which lost 2 bases and 7 bases, there was a span of 12 bases. Using reference TRBV28 and TRBJ1-6 for the parts outside the CDR3, the full variable domain is DVKVTQSSRYLVKRTGEKVFLECVQDMDHENMFWYRQDPGLGLRLIYFSYDVKMKEKGDIPEGYSVSREKKERFSLILESASTNQTSMYLCASSLGRGSNSPLHFGNGTRLTVT.

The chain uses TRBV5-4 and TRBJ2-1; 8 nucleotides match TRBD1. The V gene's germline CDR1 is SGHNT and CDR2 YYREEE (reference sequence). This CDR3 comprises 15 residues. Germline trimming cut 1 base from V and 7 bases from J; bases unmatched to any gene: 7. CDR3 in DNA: TGTGCCAGCAGCTTGTTAGGACAGGGCGTAAATGAGCAGTTCTTC. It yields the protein CASSLLGQGVNEQFF.

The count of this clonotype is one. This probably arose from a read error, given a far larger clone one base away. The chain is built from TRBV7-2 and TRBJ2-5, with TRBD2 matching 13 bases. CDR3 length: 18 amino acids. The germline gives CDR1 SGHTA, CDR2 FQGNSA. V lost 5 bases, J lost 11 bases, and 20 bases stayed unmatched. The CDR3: CASSRTSGGASSYNEQYF. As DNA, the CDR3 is TGTGCCAGCAGCAGAACTAGCGGGGGGGCTAGCTCCTACAATGAGCAGTACTTC.

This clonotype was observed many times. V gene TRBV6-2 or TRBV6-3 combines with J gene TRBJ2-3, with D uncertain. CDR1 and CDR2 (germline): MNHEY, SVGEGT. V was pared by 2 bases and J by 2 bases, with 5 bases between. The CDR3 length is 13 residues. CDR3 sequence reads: CASSYHTTDTQYF. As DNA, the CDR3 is TGTGCCAGCAGTTACCACACCACAGATACGCAGTATTTT.

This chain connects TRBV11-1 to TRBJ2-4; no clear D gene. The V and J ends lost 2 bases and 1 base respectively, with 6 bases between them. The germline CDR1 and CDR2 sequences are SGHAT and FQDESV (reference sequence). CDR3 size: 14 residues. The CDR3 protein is CASSLTRAKNIQYF. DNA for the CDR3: TGTGCCAGCAGCTTAACTCGGGCCAAAAACATTCAGTACTTC.

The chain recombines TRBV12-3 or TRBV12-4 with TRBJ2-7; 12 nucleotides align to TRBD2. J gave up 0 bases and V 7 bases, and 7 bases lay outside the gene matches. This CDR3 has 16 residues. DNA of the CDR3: TGTGCCAGCACAACTAGCGGGGGGCCGAGCTCCTACGAGCAGTACTTC. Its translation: CASTTSGGPSSYEQYF.

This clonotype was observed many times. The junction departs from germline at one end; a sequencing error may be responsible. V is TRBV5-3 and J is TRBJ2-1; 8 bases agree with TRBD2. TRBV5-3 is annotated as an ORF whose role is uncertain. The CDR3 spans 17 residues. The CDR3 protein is CASSFGGAQSSYNEQFF. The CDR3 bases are TGTGCCAGCAGCTTCGGGGGGGCGCAGAGCTCCTACAATGAGCAGTTCTTC.

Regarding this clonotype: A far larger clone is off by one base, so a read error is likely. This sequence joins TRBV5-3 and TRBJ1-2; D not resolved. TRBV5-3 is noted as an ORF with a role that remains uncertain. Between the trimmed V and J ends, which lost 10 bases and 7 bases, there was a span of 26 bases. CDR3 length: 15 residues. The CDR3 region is CAGSFSKGNFGGYTF. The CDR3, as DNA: TGTGCCGGCAGCTTCTCAAAAGGGAATTTCGGTGGCTACACCTTC.

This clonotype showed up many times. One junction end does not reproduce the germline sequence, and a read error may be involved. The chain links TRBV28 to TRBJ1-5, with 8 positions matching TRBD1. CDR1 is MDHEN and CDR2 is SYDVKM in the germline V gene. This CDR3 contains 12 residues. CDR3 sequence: CASSIRTGPNAF. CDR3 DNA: TGTGCCAGCAGTATACGGACAGGGCCGAACGCTTTT.

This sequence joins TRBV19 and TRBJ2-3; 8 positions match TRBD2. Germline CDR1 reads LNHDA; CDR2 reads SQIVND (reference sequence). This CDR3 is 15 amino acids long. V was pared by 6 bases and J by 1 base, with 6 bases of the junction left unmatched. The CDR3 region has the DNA TGTGCCAGTAGCCTATCGGGGGGGGGCACAGATACGCAGTATTTT. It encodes CASSLSGGGTDTQYF.